Following are 28 T cell receptor beta chains from one sample sequenced in a study of blood T cell repertoires in COVID-19. Some clones are missing from TCRdb's copy, which holds only in-frame ones; the method was immunoSEQ multiplex PCR. The sample lists about 270,000 clones; 75% to 90% were seen once. Material for sequencing was PBMCs or T cells enriched from blood (not recorded which). The receptors were gathered from a woman younger than 30 who had recovered from COVID-19.

J is TRBJ2-1 and V is TRBV28; the match to TRBD2 covers 10 bases. Germline V CDR1 and CDR2: MDHEN, SYDVKM. The trim removed 2 bases at V and 7 bases at J, leaving 11 bases unmatched. This CDR3 has 17 amino acids. CDR3 sequence reads: CASSLAPKRGGLNEQFF. CDR3 coding DNA: TGTGCCAGCAGTTTAGCCCCCAAGCGGGGGGGTTTAAATGAGCAGTTCTTC.

The rearrangement uses TRBV3-1 (or the pseudogene TRBV3-2) and TRBJ1-2, with D unclear. Germline CDR1 is LGHDT and CDR2 is YNNKEL (reference sequence). The CDR3 contains 11 residues. Trimming left V 3 bases short and J 7 bases short, with 6 bases between. The CDR3 spells CASSHGVGYTF. In DNA, the CDR3 is TGTGCCAGCAGCCACGGGGTTGGCTACACCTTC.

This rearrangement joins TRBV13 to TRBJ2-5; 8 positions agree with TRBD2. The CDR3 contains 15 residues. V was clipped by 5 bases and J by 4 bases; unmatched bases: 9. Germline assignment: CDR1 PRHDT and CDR2 FYEKMQ (reference sequence). The CDR3 sequence is CASSPRGGVGETQYF. CDR3 nucleotide sequence: TGTGCCAGCAGCCCTCGGGGGGGGGTTGGAGAGACCCAGTACTTC.

V gene TRBV27 combines with J gene TRBJ2-1; 7 bases match TRBD2. This CDR3 comprises 15 residues. The germline CDR1 and CDR2 sequences are MNHEY and SMNVEV (reference sequence). J lost 5 bases, V lost 3 bases, and 7 bases had no gene match. Here the CDR3 DNA reads TGTGCCAGCAGTTTGCAGCGGGGCACAGACAATGAGCAGTTCTTC. Translated: CASSLQRGTDNEQFF.

The J gene is TRBJ2-7, the V gene TRBV5-1; TRBD1 might be the D (5 bases). Per the germline V gene, CDR1 is SGHRS and CDR2 is YFSETQ. V was cut by 3 bases and J by 0 bases, with 16 bases left in between. The CDR3 has 16 residues. In nucleotides, the CDR3 is TGCGCCAGCAGCTGGCCCCGTGGGGCAGGCTCCTACGAGCAGTACTTC. This gives the protein CASSWPRGAGSYEQYF.

DNA for the CDR3: TGCAGCGTTGGTCTTACTAGCGTCCAAGAGACCCAGTACTTC. Amino acid sequence: CSVGLTSVQETQYF. The chain carries TRBV29-1 and TRBJ2-5, with 7 bases lining up with TRBD2. The CDR3 loop spans 14 amino acids. With 4 bases clipped from V and 1 base from J, the junction kept 6 bases outside the gene matches. From germline, CDR1 is SQVTM and CDR2 ANQGSEA.

This clone was counted once. The rearrangement links TRBV27 to TRBJ2-1; 7 positions agree with TRBD1. Germline V gene data show CDR1 as MNHEY and CDR2 as SMNVEV (reference sequence). The CDR3 is 17 amino acids. V lost 4 bases, J lost 2 bases, and 11 bases stayed unmatched. The chain's CDR3 is CASSSFDRAIAYNEQFF. CDR3 coding DNA: TGTGCCAGCAGTTCCTTCGACAGGGCGATCGCCTACAATGAGCAGTTCTTC.

The V gene is TRBV12-3 or TRBV12-4, the J gene TRBJ1-2; D possibly corresponds to TRBD1 (6 bases). Between the trimmed V and J ends, which lost 7 bases and 5 bases, there was a span of 14 bases. This CDR3 spans 13 amino acids. The CDR3 coding sequence is TGTGCCAGCACCCAGGACAGATGGTATGGCTACACCTTC. Its translation is CASTQDRWYGYTF.

DNA for the CDR3: TGTGCCAGCAGTTACTCCACACAGGGGTCACCCCTCCACTTT. It encodes CASSYSTQGSPLHF. The rearrangement links TRBV6-6 to TRBJ1-6, with 7 bases identical to TRBD1. Germline assignment: CDR1 MNHNY and CDR2 SVGAGI (reference sequence). This CDR3 contains 14 residues. The V and J ends lost 0 bases and 10 bases, in that order; junction bases with no gene match: 3.

The V call is TRBV5-1, the J call TRBJ1-2; TRBD1 aligns across 7 bases. V lost 3 bases, J lost 3 bases, and 5 bases stayed unmatched. Germline V gives CDR1 SGHRS, CDR2 YFSETQ. The CDR3 length is 14 residues. The DNA for the CDR3 is TGCGCCAGCAGCTCCGTAACAGGGGACTATGGCTACACCTTC. This codes for CASSSVTGDYGYTF.

This clone was seen more than once but under ten times. The chain employs TRBV9 and TRBJ1-4; TRBD1 might be the D (5 bases). The germline V and J ends were trimmed by 4 bases and 10 bases, with 20 bases remaining between them. CDR3 length equals 15 residues. CDR1 and CDR2 from the germline V gene are SGDLS and YYNGEE. The CDR3 loop reads CASSQRGTGGGKLFF. The CDR3 DNA reads as TGTGCCAGCAGCCAACGGGGGACCGGCGGTGGAAAACTGTTTTTT. Variable domain in full (rest from reference TRBV9 and TRBJ1-4): DSGVTQTPKHLITATGQRVTLRCSPRSGDLSVYWYQQSLDQGLQFLIQYYNGEERAKGNILERFSAQQFPDLHSELNLSSLELGDSALYFCASSQRGTGGGKLFFGSGTQLSVL.

This chain joins TRBV18 and TRBJ1-4, with 7 bases lining up with TRBD1. Germline V CDR1 and CDR2: KGHSH, LQKENI. CDR3 length: 14 amino acids. The V segment lost 6 bases and the J segment 3 bases; nucleotides outside the gene matches: 4. The CDR3 loop reads CASSKGAANEKLFF. CDR3 nucleotides: TGTGCCAGCTCCAAGGGGGCGGCTAATGAAAAACTGTTTTTT.

The chain is built from TRBV6-5 and TRBJ1-1, with no clear D. This CDR3 comprises 13 residues. The germline gives CDR1 MNHEY, CDR2 SVGAGI. Trimming pared 8 bases from V and 7 bases from J, leaving 17 bases between. The DNA for the CDR3 is TGTGCCAGCCAAATAAAGACACCCGATGAAGCTTTCTTT. This gives the protein CASQIKTPDEAFF.

This chain uses TRBV4-1 with TRBJ1-1, with a possible D match to TRBD1 (6 bases). V lost 0 bases and J 1 base, leaving 15 bases between the germline ends. This CDR3 region has 17 residues. Germline assignment: CDR1 MGHRA and CDR2 YSYEKL. The DNA for the CDR3 is TGCGCCAGCAGCCAAGATGCTGGGGGCGGTTGGAACACTGAAGCTTTCTTT. Translation: CASSQDAGGGWNTEAFF.

The rearrangement uses TRBV19 and TRBJ2-2; 7 nucleotides agree with TRBD1. The J segment lost 3 bases and the V segment lost 3 bases, leaving 10 bases of the junction unmatched. The CDR3 totals 17 residues. The V gene's germline CDR1 is LNHDA and CDR2 SQIVND (reference sequence). Here the CDR3 reads CASSILRGPRDTGELFF. The CDR3 nucleotides read TGTGCCAGTAGTATTTTGAGGGGGCCCCGGGACACCGGGGAGCTGTTTTTT.

V and J are TRBV5-1 and TRBJ2-7, with TRBD2 matching 14 bases. V lost 4 bases, J lost 7 bases, and 7 bases stayed unmatched. Germline lookup yields CDR1 SGHRS and CDR2 YFSETQ. The CDR3 totals 15 residues. CDR3 sequence reads: CASSPQTSGGVEQYF. CDR3 in DNA: TGCGCCAGCAGCCCTCAGACTAGCGGGGGGGTTGAGCAGTACTTC.

The chain joins TRBV5-1 to TRBJ2-3; 8 nucleotides line up with TRBD2. The J segment lost 11 bases and the V segment lost 0 bases, leaving 5 bases of the junction unmatched. Looked up from germline, CDR1 is SGHRS and CDR2 is YFSETQ. The CDR3 extends over 13 amino acids. CDR3 residues: CASSLVSGGVQYF. The CDR3 DNA reads as TGCGCCAGCAGCTTGGTATCCGGGGGGGTGCAGTATTTT.

The V call is TRBV2, the J call TRBJ2-5; 10 nucleotides match TRBD2. This CDR3 has 15 amino acids. J gave up 4 bases and V 6 bases, and 8 bases lay outside the gene matches. Germline CDR1 is SNHLY and CDR2 is FYNNEI. The CDR3 nucleotides read TGTGCCAGCAGGGGTAGGGGGACTAGCGTAGAGACCCAGTACTTC. This sequence encodes CASRGRGTSVETQYF.

V and J are TRBV7-9 and TRBJ1-1; the D is unclear. The CDR3 length is 13 residues. Germline V gene data show CDR1 as SEHNR and CDR2 as FQNEAQ (reference sequence). Between the trimmed V and J ends, which lost 3 bases and 1 base, there was a span of 6 bases. The DNA for the CDR3 is TGTGCCAGCAGCTTCGGGGAGAACACTGAAGCTTTCTTT. It translates to CASSFGENTEAFF.

The V gene is TRBV9, the J gene TRBJ2-3, with D possibly matching TRBD2 (5 bases). V was trimmed by 3 bases and J by 1 base, leaving 12 bases between them. The CDR3 totals 15 residues. Germline CDR1 and CDR2: SGDLS and YYNGEE. The CDR3, as DNA: TGTGCCAGCAGCGGCAGAGGGAGCGGCACAGATACGCAGTATTTT. Its protein product is CASSGRGSGTDTQYF.

This rearrangement joins TRBV5-1 to TRBJ1-2, with D possibly matching TRBD1 (5 bases). The V end lost 0 bases, the J end lost 5 bases, and 14 bases lay between the germline ends. The CDR3 is made up of 15 amino acids. CDR1 and CDR2 (germline): SGHRS, YFSETQ. The CDR3 DNA reads as TGCGCCAGCAGCTTGGCCATTGACAGCGAGTATGGCTACACCTTC. As protein: CASSLAIDSEYGYTF. The variable domain in full, with the rest retrieved from reference TRBV5-1 and TRBJ1-2, is KAGVTQTPRYLIKTRGQQVTLSCSPISGHRSVSWYQQTPGQGLQFLFEYFSETQRNKGNFPGRFSGRQFSNSRSEMNVSTLELGDSALYLCASSLAIDSEYGYTFGSGTRLTVV.

This clone came up a few times. The chain has TRBV27 and TRBJ2-1, with D possibly being TRBD2 (6 bases). V was clipped by 2 bases and J by 8 bases, with 13 bases between them. This CDR3 region has 14 residues. CDR1 is MNHEY and CDR2 is SMNVEV in the germline V gene (reference sequence). CDR3 nucleotide sequence: TGTGCCAGCAGTTTAACCGCAACTAGCCATGAGCAGTTCTTC. Translated: CASSLTATSHEQFF.

The gene calls are TRBV7-9 and TRBJ1-2; 8 bases fit TRBD1. Trimming cost V 4 bases and J 8 bases; bases outside gene matches: 9. The CDR3 length is 14 residues. Per germline, CDR1 SEHNR and CDR2 FQNEAQ (reference sequence). CDR3 residues: CASSSLGTGNGYTF. CDR3 nucleotide sequence: TGTGCCAGCAGCTCTTTAGGGACAGGAAACGGCTACACCTTC. Full variable domain (missing parts from reference TRBV7-9 and TRBJ1-2): DTGVSQNPRHKITKRGQNVTFRCDPISEHNRLYWYRQTLGQGPEFLTYFQNEAQLEKSRLLSDRFSAERPKGSFSTLEIQRTEQGDSAMYLCASSSLGTGNGYTFGSGTRLTVV.

Details on this clone: Other DNA variants within this sample encode the same CDR3. The CDR3 protein is CASSLSGSYGYTF. The DNA of the CDR3 is TGTGCCAGCAGTTTATCGGGCAGCTATGGCTACACCTTC. The chain couples TRBV27 to TRBJ1-2, with D unresolved. The ends were cut back, 0 bases at V and 4 bases at J, with 6 bases in the middle. The CDR3 is made up of 13 amino acids. The germline V gene encodes CDR1 MNHEY and CDR2 SMNVEV (reference sequence).

This chain uses TRBV27 with TRBJ2-7, with a possible D match to TRBD2 (6 bases). Trimming removed 6 bases at V and 3 bases at J, with 18 bases between. The CDR3 is 15 residues long. Germline V gene sequence: CDR1 MNHEY, CDR2 SMNVEV (reference sequence). Here the CDR3 reads CASSRSGLPFYEQYF. CDR3 DNA sequence: TGTGCCAGCAGCCGGTCGGGACTCCCTTTCTACGAGCAGTACTTC.

The V call is TRBV5-1, the J call TRBJ2-3, with no clear D. The CDR3 has 16 amino acids. Trimming removed 0 bases from V and 0 bases from J, with 11 bases in between. Germline assignment: CDR1 SGHRS and CDR2 YFSETQ. CDR3 coding DNA: TGCGCCAGCAGCTTGGGAAGTTCAACTAGCACAGATACGCAGTATTTT. Its translation: CASSLGSSTSTDTQYF.

V gene TRBV24-1 combines with J gene TRBJ1-5; D gene ambiguous. V lost 9 bases, J lost 3 bases, and 17 bases lay in between. Germline assignment: CDR1 KGHDR and CDR2 SFDVKD. This CDR3 contains 15 residues. CDR3 in amino acids: CATPMRDSPNQPQHF. In nucleotides, the CDR3 is TGTGCCACCCCCATGCGGGATAGTCCCAATCAGCCCCAGCATTTT.

This rearrangement joins TRBV2 to TRBJ1-4; TRBD1 aligns across 8 bases. After removal of 8 bases from V and 8 bases from J, the junction contained 4 bases not matched to a gene. Germline loops: CDR1 SNHLY, CDR2 FYNNEI. The CDR3 sequence is 12 residues long. The CDR3 loop reads CASRQGNEKLFF. The CDR3 region has the DNA TGTGCCAGCCGACAGGGGAACGAAAAACTGTTTTTT.